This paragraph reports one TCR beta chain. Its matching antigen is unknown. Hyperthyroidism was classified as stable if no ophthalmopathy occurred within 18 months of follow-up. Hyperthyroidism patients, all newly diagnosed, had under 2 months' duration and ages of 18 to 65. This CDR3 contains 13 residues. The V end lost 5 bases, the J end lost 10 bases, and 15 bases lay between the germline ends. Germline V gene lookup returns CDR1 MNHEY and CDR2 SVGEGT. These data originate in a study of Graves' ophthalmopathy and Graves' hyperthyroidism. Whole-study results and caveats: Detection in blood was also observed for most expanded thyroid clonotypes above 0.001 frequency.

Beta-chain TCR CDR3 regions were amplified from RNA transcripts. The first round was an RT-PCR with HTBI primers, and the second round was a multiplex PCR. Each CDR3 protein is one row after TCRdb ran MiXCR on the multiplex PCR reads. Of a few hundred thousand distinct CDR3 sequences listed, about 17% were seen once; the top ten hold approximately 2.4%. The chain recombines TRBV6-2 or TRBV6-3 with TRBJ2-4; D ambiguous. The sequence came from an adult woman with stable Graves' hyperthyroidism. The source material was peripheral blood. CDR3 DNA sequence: TGTGCCAGCAGTGTGGACGGATTTGGAATTCAGTACTTC. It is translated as CASSVDGFGIQYF.